One sample yielded the 25 T cell receptor beta chains listed below, sequenced in a study of cytomegalovirus exposure and HLA in healthy donors (dated by TCRdb to the late 2010s). The library was prepared using the immunoSEQ multiplex PCR assay. The multiplex PCR relied on a mix of 60 forward primers for TCR Vbeta segments and 13 reverse primers for TCR Jbeta segments. TCRdb stores this immuneACCESS table with in-frame sequences only. Part of the clones is absent; in the studies checked, under half of the shortfall reflects unresolved V genes, and no reason is known for the rest. The sample table records roughly 200,000 clones; around four fifths of these occur just once. The top ten hold roughly 1.7% of the sample. Material: PBMCs. All receptors derive from a man aged 35 to 55 in good health and CMV-seropositive.

This rearrangement joins TRBV6-5 to TRBJ2-7; the D gene is possibly TRBD1 (6 bases). With 2 bases removed from V and 0 bases from J, the gap between germline ends came to 11 bases. Germline lookup yields CDR1 MNHEY and CDR2 SVGAGI. The CDR3 is 15 residues long. The DNA of the CDR3 is TGTGCCAGCAGTTACGGGGCAGGGGTCTCCTACGAGCAGTACTTC. Its protein is CASSYGAGVSYEQYF.

The chain uses TRBV9 and TRBJ1-4, with a possible D match to TRBD1 (5 bases). This CDR3 spans 13 amino acids. The germline CDR1 and CDR2 sequences are SGDLS and YYNGEE. The V and J ends lost 3 bases and 12 bases respectively, with 15 bases between them. The CDR3 loop is CASSAPSGRELFF. The CDR3 region has the DNA TGTGCCAGCAGCGCTCCAAGTGGCAGGGAACTGTTTTTT. Drawing the rest from reference TRBV9 and TRBJ1-4, the complete variable domain is DSGVTQTPKHLITATGQRVTLRCSPRSGDLSVYWYQQSLDQGLQFLIQYYNGEERAKGNILERFSAQQFPDLHSELNLSSLELGDSALYFCASSAPSGRELFFGSGTQLSVL.

This sequence joins TRBV7-2 and TRBJ1-2, with 8 nucleotides matching TRBD1. The germline CDR1 and CDR2 sequences are SGHTA and FQGNSA. This CDR3 region has 14 residues. V lost 5 bases to trimming and J lost 5 bases; unmatched junction nucleotides: 7. CDR3 in amino acids: CASSPDRGYYGYTF. Written as DNA, the CDR3 is TGTGCCAGCAGCCCCGACAGGGGTTATTATGGCTACACCTTC.

This chain connects TRBV4-3 to TRBJ2-3; D uncertain. The CDR3 spans 15 residues. V dropped 0 bases and J dropped 5 bases, with 12 bases sitting between them. Germline V gene sequence: CDR1 LGHNA, CDR2 YSLEER. The CDR3 is CASSQEAPYGDTQYF. In DNA, the CDR3 is TGCGCCAGCAGCCAAGAGGCCCCGTATGGAGATACGCAGTATTTT.

This clone was seen only once. The chain carries TRBV6-1 and TRBJ1-1; 9 nucleotides match TRBD1. The CDR3 loop spans 13 amino acids. CDR1 is MNHNS and CDR2 is SASEGT in the germline V gene. Unmatched junction bases numbered 4, after V lost 6 bases and J lost 5 bases. The CDR3 is CASSHRGQTEAFF. CDR3 in DNA: TGTGCCAGCAGCCACAGGGGGCAAACTGAAGCTTTCTTT.

This chain connects TRBV7-8 to TRBJ2-7, with TRBD2 matching over 8 bases. The CDR3 extends over 16 amino acids. Germline V CDR1 and CDR2: SGHVS, FQNEAQ. V shed 2 bases, J shed 6 bases, and the junction held 12 bases outside the gene matches. CDR3 loop: CASSLRRREDLGEQYF. DNA for the CDR3: TGTGCCAGCAGCTTAAGGAGGCGGGAGGATTTGGGCGAGCAGTACTTC.

The chain carries TRBV6-4 and TRBJ2-1; 9 positions agree with TRBD1. Trimming at V came to 4 bases and at J to 3 bases, leaving 4 bases not matched to a gene. The CDR3 sequence is 15 residues long. The germline V gene has CDR1 MRHNA and CDR2 SNTAGT. CDR3 in amino acids: CASSAQGASYNEQFF. The CDR3 bases are TGTGCCAGCAGTGCACAGGGGGCGAGCTACAATGAGCAGTTCTTC.

The V call is TRBV7-8, the J call TRBJ2-1, with 8 bases identical to TRBD1. The trim removed 6 bases at V and 8 bases at J, leaving 9 bases unmatched. CDR3 length: 14 residues. The germline CDR1 and CDR2 sequences are SGHVS and FQNEAQ. The CDR3 here is CASSRQGRLDEQFF. The CDR3 DNA follows: TGTGCCAGCAGTAGACAGGGGAGATTAGATGAGCAGTTCTTC.

The genes are TRBV19 and TRBJ2-7; 9 bases are shared with TRBD1. CDR1 and CDR2 from the germline V gene are LNHDA and SQIVND (reference sequence). The trim removed 8 bases at V and 7 bases at J, leaving 9 bases unmatched. The CDR3 is 13 amino acids. CDR3 loop: CASQPGTGYEQYF. CDR3 in DNA: TGTGCCAGTCAACCCGGGACAGGGTATGAGCAGTACTTC.

In nucleotides, the CDR3 is TGTGCCATCAGTGGCCACGGCTTCGGGGGGGACAATGAGCAGTTCTTC. Amino acids: CAISGHGFGGDNEQFF. J is TRBJ2-1 and V is TRBV10-3; 8 positions agree with TRBD2. Per the germline V gene, CDR1 is ENHRY and CDR2 is SYGVKD. There are 16 residues in the CDR3. The V segment lost 4 bases and the J segment 5 bases; nucleotides outside the gene matches: 10.

The chain carries TRBV6-5 and TRBJ2-7; 8 bases agree with TRBD2. The CDR3 is 14 amino acids. CDR1 and CDR2 from the germline V gene are MNHEY and SVGAGI. J lost 7 bases, V lost 4 bases, and 9 bases had no gene match. CDR3 sequence: CASSSGLAFGEQYF. The CDR3 DNA reads as TGTGCCAGCAGTTCTGGACTAGCATTCGGGGAGCAGTACTTC.

The chain is built from TRBV4-2 and TRBJ1-1, with 7 bases that match TRBD1. Germline CDR1 LGHNA, CDR2 YNFKEQ. Trimming cost V 3 bases and J 1 base; bases outside gene matches: 11. CDR3 length: 17 residues. The CDR3 DNA reads as TGTGCCAGCAGCCAGAACGATCACAGGGGAACGAACACTGAAGCTTTCTTT. This translates into CASSQNDHRGTNTEAFF.

DNA for the CDR3: TGCGCCAGCAGCCCTACAGCGGCTGCTAACTATGGCTACACCTTC. Translating gives CASSPTAAANYGYTF. This chain uses TRBV4-1 with TRBJ1-2; D remains ambiguous. This CDR3 contains 15 residues. Trimming stripped 4 bases from V and 0 bases from J, with 12 bases between. Germline V lookup: CDR1 MGHRA, CDR2 YSYEKL.

This clone occurred a few times. The chain couples TRBV7-9 to TRBJ2-7; tentative D call: TRBD1 (6 bases). This CDR3 is built from 14 residues. Trimming took off 2 bases at V and 3 bases at J, with 11 bases between the two ends. Looked up from germline, CDR1 is SEHNR and CDR2 is FQNEAQ (reference sequence). CDR3 in DNA: TGTGCCAGCAGCTTAACAGGGATACACTACGAGCAGTACTTC. The encoded protein is CASSLTGIHYEQYF.

The V call is TRBV29-1, the J call TRBJ1-1; unclear D gene. V dropped 3 bases and J dropped 1 base, with 15 bases sitting between them. The CDR3 runs to 15 residues. Germline V CDR1 and CDR2: SQVTM, ANQGSEA. The CDR3 reads CSVDPRRNQNTEAFF. The CDR3 DNA sequence: TGCAGCGTTGATCCCCGCAGAAACCAGAACACTGAAGCTTTCTTT.

The genes are TRBV5-1 and TRBJ1-5, with a possible D match to TRBD1 (5 bases). The germline V and J ends were trimmed by 1 base and 5 bases, with 13 bases remaining between them. Germline lookup yields CDR1 SGHRS and CDR2 YFSETQ. This CDR3 is built from 15 residues. This chain's CDR3 is CASSLSGLVYQPQHF. CDR3 DNA: TGCGCCAGCAGCTTGTCAGGGTTGGTATATCAGCCCCAGCATTTT.

V gene TRBV5-4 combines with J gene TRBJ1-2; D perhaps matches TRBD1 (5 bases). Germline V gives CDR1 SGHNT, CDR2 YYREEE (reference sequence). The CDR3 length is 16 residues. Trimming stripped 3 bases from V and 4 bases from J, with 19 bases between. The DNA of the CDR3 is TGTGCCAGCAGCTCCGAATGGGGCCCCGACTCCTATGGCTACACCTTC. This codes for CASSSEWGPDSYGYTF.

The V and J genes are TRBV29-1 and TRBJ2-6, with D unclear. The length of the CDR3 is 13 residues. Germline loops: CDR1 SQVTM, CDR2 ANQGSEA. Trimming cost V 4 bases and J 0 bases, with 4 bases left between them. The CDR3 reads CSVGVSGANVLTF. The CDR3 DNA sequence: TGCAGCGTTGGCGTCTCTGGGGCCAACGTCCTGACTTTC.

This clone was observed a few times. This CDR3 reads CASSEWDRYEQYF. DNA for the CDR3: TGCGCCAGCAGTGAGTGGGACAGGTACGAGCAGTACTTC. The V call is TRBV10-2, the J call TRBJ2-7; 8 bases are shared with TRBD1. This CDR3 has 13 residues. V lost 1 base, J lost 4 bases, and 0 bases stayed unmatched. Germline assignment: CDR1 WSHSY and CDR2 SAAADI.

V and J are TRBV27 and TRBJ2-1, with TRBD2 matching 9 bases. CDR1 and CDR2 from the germline V gene are MNHEY and SMNVEV (reference sequence). The CDR3 spans 16 residues. Losses at the gene ends were 6 bases for V and 8 bases for J; bases not matched to a gene: 14. The CDR3 protein is CASRVLGASGAYEQFF. The CDR3, as DNA: TGTGCCAGCAGGGTTTTAGGTGCTAGCGGGGCGTATGAGCAGTTCTTC.

V usage is TRBV7-9 and J usage is TRBJ1-2; 8 bases line up with TRBD1. The junction had 8 bases not matched to a gene; V was cut back by 7 bases and J by 4 bases. Germline V gene sequence: CDR1 SEHNR, CDR2 FQNEAQ (reference sequence). The CDR3 runs 14 residues. The CDR3 sequence is CASTPDREGYGYTF. The CDR3 nucleotides read TGTGCCAGCACCCCGGACAGGGAGGGCTATGGCTACACCTTC.

The V call is TRBV5-6, the J call TRBJ2-1; weak D call: TRBD2 (5 bases). The CDR3 consists of 15 residues. V gave up 2 bases and J gave up 3 bases, with 12 bases separating them. Germline CDR1 is SGHDT and CDR2 is YYEEEE. As DNA, the CDR3 is TGTGCCAGCAGCTTTTGGACTGGGCTCTACAATGAGCAGTTCTTC. Its protein product is CASSFWTGLYNEQFF. The whole variable domain, remainder taken from reference TRBV5-6 and TRBJ2-1, is DAGVTQSPTHLIKTRGQQVTLRCSPKSGHDTVSWYQQALGQGPQFIFQYYEEEERQRGNFPDRFSGHQFPNYSSELNVNALLLGDSALYLCASSFWTGLYNEQFFGPGTRLTVL.

This clone has more than one count but fewer than ten. This chain joins TRBV11-2 and TRBJ2-1; 9 positions match TRBD2. Germline values: CDR1 SGHAT, CDR2 FQNNGV. Losses at the gene ends were 4 bases for V and 0 bases for J; bases not matched to a gene: 10. The CDR3 runs 18 residues. This chain's CDR3 is CASSSLGGSGSSYNEQFF. CDR3 nucleotides: TGTGCCAGCAGCTCACTGGGTGGTAGCGGGAGCTCCTACAATGAGCAGTTCTTC.

The chain joins TRBV27 to TRBJ2-7; 8 nucleotides agree with TRBD2. This CDR3 spans 14 amino acids. Germline assignment: CDR1 MNHEY and CDR2 SMNVEV (reference sequence). The V segment lost 2 bases and the J segment 7 bases; nucleotides outside the gene matches: 7. The DNA of the CDR3 is TGTGCCAGCAGTTTACTCGCGGGAGGAGATGAGCAGTACTTC. Protein sequence: CASSLLAGGDEQYF.

A single count supports this clone. V and J are TRBV5-4 and TRBJ2-3; D is undetermined. CDR1 and CDR2 from the germline V gene are SGHNT and YYREEE (reference sequence). The CDR3 runs to 12 residues. Trimming pared 4 bases from V and 1 base from J, leaving 4 bases between. The CDR3 is CASSVGTDTQYF. The CDR3 DNA reads TGTGCCAGCAGCGTAGGCACAGATACGCAGTATTTT.